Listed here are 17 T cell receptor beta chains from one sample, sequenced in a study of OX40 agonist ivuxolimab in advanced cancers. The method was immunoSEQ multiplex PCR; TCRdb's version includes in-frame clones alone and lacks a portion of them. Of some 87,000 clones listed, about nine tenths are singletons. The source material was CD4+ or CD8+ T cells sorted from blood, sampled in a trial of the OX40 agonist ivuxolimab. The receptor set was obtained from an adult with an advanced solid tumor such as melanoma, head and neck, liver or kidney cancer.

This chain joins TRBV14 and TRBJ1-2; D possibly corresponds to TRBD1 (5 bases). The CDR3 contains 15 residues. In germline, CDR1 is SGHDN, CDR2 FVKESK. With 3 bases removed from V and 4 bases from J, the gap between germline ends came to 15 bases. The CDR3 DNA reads TGTGCCAGCAGCCAGGAGGCAGGGAGGGGCTATGGCTACACCTTC. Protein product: CASSQEAGRGYGYTF.

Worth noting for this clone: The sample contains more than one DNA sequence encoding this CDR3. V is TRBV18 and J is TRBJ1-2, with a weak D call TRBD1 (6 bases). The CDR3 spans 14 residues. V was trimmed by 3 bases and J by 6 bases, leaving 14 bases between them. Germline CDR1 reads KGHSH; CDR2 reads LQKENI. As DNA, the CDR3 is TGTGCCAGCTCACCTAACGGACAGACCGATGGCTACACCTTC. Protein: CASSPNGQTDGYTF.

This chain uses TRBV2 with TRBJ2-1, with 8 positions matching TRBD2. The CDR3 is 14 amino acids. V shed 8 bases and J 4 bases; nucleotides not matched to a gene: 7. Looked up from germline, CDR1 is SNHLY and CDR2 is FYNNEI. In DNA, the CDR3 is TGTGCCAGCCTAAGGCTAGCGGGTTACAATGAGCAGTTCTTC. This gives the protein CASLRLAGYNEQFF.

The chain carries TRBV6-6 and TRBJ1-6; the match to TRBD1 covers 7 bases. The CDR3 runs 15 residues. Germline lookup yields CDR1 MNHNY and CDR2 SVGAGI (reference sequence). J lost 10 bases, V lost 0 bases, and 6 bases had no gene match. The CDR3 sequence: CASSYSQGEASPLHF. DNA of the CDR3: TGTGCCAGCAGTTACTCGCAGGGGGAAGCCTCACCCCTCCACTTT.

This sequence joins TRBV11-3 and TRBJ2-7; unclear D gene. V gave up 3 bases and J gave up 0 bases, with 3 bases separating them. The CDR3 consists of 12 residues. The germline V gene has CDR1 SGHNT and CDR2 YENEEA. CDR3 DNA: TGTGCCAGCAGCTTGAACTCCTACGAGCAGTACTTC. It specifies CASSLNSYEQYF.

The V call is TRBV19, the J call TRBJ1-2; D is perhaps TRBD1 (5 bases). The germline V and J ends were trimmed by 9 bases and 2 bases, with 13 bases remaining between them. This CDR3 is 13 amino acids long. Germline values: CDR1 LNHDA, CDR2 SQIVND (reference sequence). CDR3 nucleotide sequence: TGTGCCAGGCCCTGGGGGTCCAACTATGGCTACACCTTC. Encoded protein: CARPWGSNYGYTF.

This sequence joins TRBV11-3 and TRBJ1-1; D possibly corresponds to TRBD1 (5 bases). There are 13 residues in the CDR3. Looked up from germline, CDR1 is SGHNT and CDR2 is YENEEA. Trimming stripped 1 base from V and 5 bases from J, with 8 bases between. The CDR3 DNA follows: TGTGCCAGCAGCTTAGTCAGGGAAACTGAAGCTTTCTTT. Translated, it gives CASSLVRETEAFF.

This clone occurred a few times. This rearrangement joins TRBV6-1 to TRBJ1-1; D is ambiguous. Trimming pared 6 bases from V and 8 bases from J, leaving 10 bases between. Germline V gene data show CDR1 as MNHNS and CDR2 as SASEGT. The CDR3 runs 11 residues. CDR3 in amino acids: CASRSWTEAFF. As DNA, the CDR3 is TGTGCCAGCAGGAGTTGGACCGAAGCTTTCTTT.

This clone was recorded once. DNA for the CDR3: TGCGCCAGCAGCTTGACTCAGGACCAGCAGTACTTC. Amino acid sequence: CASSLTQDQQYF. The rearrangement uses TRBV5-1 and TRBJ2-7; D gene uncertain. From germline, CDR1 is SGHRS and CDR2 YFSETQ. V lost 1 base and J lost 8, with 10 bases in between. The CDR3 runs 12 residues. Supplemented by reference TRBV5-1 and TRBJ2-7, the full variable domain reads KAGVTQTPRYLIKTRGQQVTLSCSPISGHRSVSWYQQTPGQGLQFLFEYFSETQRNKGNFPGRFSGRQFSNSRSEMNVSTLELGDSALYLCASSLTQDQQYFGPGTRLTVT.

The CDR3 DNA sequence: TGTGCCAGCGGCCTACGGGGGGATACGCAGTATTTT. Encoded protein: CASGLRGDTQYF. This chain joins TRBV7-2 and TRBJ2-3; TRBD2 might be the D (6 bases). The CDR3 has 12 residues. In germline, CDR1 is SGHTA, CDR2 FQGNSA. Between the trimmed V and J ends, which lost 8 bases and 6 bases, there was a span of 12 bases. Complete variable domain (other parts from reference TRBV7-2 and TRBJ2-3): GAGVSQSPSNKVTEKGKDVELRCDPISGHTALYWYRQSLGQGLEFLIYFQGNSAPDKSGLPSDRFSAERTGGSVSTLTIQRTQQEDSAVYLCASGLRGDTQYFGPGTRLTVL.

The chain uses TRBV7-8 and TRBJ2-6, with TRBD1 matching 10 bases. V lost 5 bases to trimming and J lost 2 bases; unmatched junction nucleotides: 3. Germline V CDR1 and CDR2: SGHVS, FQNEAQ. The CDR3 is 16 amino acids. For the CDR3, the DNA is TGTGCCAGCAGCACGACAGGGGGCACTGGGGCCAACGTCCTGACTTTC. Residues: CASSTTGGTGANVLTF.

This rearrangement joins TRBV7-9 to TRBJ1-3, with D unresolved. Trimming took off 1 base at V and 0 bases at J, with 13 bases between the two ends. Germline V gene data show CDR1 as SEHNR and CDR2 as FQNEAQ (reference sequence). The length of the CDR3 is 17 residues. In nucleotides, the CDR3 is TGTGCCAGCAGCTTAGACTTGGCGCAGAGCTCTGGAAACACCATATATTTT. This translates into CASSLDLAQSSGNTIYF.

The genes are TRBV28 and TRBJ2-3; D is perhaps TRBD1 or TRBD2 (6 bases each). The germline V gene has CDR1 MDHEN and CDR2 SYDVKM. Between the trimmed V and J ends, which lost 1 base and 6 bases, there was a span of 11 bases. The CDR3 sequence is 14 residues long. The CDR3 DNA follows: TGTGCCAGCAGTTTATTAGGGGGGCTGGATACGCAGTATTTT. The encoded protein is CASSLLGGLDTQYF. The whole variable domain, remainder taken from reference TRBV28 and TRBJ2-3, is DVKVTQSSRYLVKRTGEKVFLECVQDMDHENMFWYRQDPGLGLRLIYFSYDVKMKEKGDIPEGYSVSREKKERFSLILESASTNQTSMYLCASSLLGGLDTQYFGPGTRLTVL.

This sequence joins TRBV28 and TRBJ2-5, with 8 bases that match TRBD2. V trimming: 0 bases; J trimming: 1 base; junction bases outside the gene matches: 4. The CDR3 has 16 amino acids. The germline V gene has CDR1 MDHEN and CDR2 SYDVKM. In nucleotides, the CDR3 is TGTGCCAGCAGTTTATGGGTAGCGGGAAGCCAAGAGACCCAGTACTTC. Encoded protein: CASSLWVAGSQETQYF.

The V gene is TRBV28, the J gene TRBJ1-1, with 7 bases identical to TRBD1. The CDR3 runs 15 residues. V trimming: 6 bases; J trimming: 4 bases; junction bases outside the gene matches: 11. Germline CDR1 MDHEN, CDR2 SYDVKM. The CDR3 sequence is CASSTRQGWGTEAFF. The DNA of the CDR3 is TGTGCCAGCAGCACCCGACAGGGTTGGGGCACTGAAGCTTTCTTT.

CDR3 protein: CASSLFSVGTGELFF. CDR3 bases: TGTGCCAGCAGCTTATTTTCGGTGGGGACCGGGGAGCTGTTTTTT. This chain connects TRBV11-3 to TRBJ2-2; D is unclear. V gave up 2 bases and J gave up 5 bases, with 12 bases separating them. CDR3 length equals 15 residues. Per the germline V gene, CDR1 is SGHNT and CDR2 is YENEEA.

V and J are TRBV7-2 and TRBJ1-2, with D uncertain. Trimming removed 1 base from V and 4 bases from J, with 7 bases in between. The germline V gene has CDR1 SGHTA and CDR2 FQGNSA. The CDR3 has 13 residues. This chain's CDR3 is CASSLGVGYGYTF. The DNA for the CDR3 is TGTGCCAGCAGCTTAGGGGTGGGCTATGGCTACACCTTC.